This is a list of T cell receptor beta chains from one sample in a study of Ad26.COV2.S vaccination and SARS-CoV-2 variants. Generated by immunoSEQ multiplex PCR, the TCRdb table keeps only in-frame clones and is missing some. This table has hundreds of thousands of clones, 75% to 90% appearing once. The sequencing used peripheral blood, collected in a trial of Ad26.COV2.S vaccine versus placebo. The receptor set was obtained from a person between 18 and 65 years old who received the Ad26.COV2.S COVID-19 vaccine or a placebo. Both conserved end residues are part of each CDR3. A D gene is named only where the DNA matches it firmly. Expanded clones are given a class, and other clones once, few, many or no size at all.

TRBJ2-3 TRBV30 NA NA CAWDRKGRGTDTQYF TGTGCCTGGGATCGGAAGGGGCGGGGCACAGATACGCAGTATTTT
TRBJ2-1 TRBV28 TRBD2 NA CASSPTSGSNNEQFF TGTGCCAGCAGCCCCACTAGCGGGAGTAACAATGAGCAGTTCTTC
TRBJ2-1 TRBV2 NA NA CASSDWNVGGDEQFF TGTGCCAGCAGTGATTGGAATGTAGGGGGGGATGAGCAGTTCTTC
TRBJ1-2 TRBV28 NA once CASSKTPPYGYTF TGTGCCAGCAGTAAGACACCGCCGTATGGCTACACCTTC
TRBJ2-1 TRBV7-3 TRBD1 NA CASSSGTGNEQFF TGTGCCAGCAGCTCAGGGACAGGGAATGAGCAGTTCTTC
TRBJ2-5 TRBV3-1/TRBV3-2 TRBD2 NA CASSQVASGETQYF TGTGCCAGCAGCCAAGTCGCTAGCGGGGAGACCCAGTACTTC
TRBJ2-7 TRBV7-9 NA NA CASSPNRDGEQYF TGTGCCAGCAGCCCTAACAGGGACGGCGAGCAGTACTTC
TRBJ1-2 TRBV11-2 NA NA CASSLIQTGYGYTF TGTGCCAGCAGCTTAATTCAGACGGGCTATGGCTACACCTTC
TRBJ2-2 TRBV28 NA once CASRPRQGGSSGATGELFF TGTGCCAGCAGGCCTCGACAGGGCGGTAGTAGCGGGGCCACCGGGGAGCTGTTTTTT
TRBJ2-7 TRBV4-2 NA NA CASSQEQGYEQYF TGTGCCAGCAGCCAAGAGCAGGGCTACGAGCAGTACTTC
TRBJ2-3 TRBV24-1 TRBD1 NA CATSDSQQGSTDTQYF TGTGCCACCAGTGATTCCCAACAGGGGAGCACAGATACGCAGTATTTT
TRBJ1-5 TRBV12-5 NA NA CAPYPPLSNQPQHF TGTGCCCCTTACCCCCCCTTGAGCAATCAGCCCCAGCATTTT
TRBJ2-1 TRBV29-1 NA NA CSVLGTGHITSYNEQFF TGCAGCGTTCTTGGGACGGGACACATTACCTCCTACAATGAGCAGTTCTTC
TRBJ1-3 TRBV27 NA NA CASSYKTGNTIYF TGTGCCAGCAGTTACAAGACTGGAAACACCATATATTTT
TRBJ2-7 TRBV15 NA NA CATSRDPEHRSYEQYF TGTGCCACCAGCAGAGATCCTGAGCACCGATCCTACGAGCAGTACTTC
TRBJ2-7 TRBV6-2/TRBV6-3 TRBD1 NA CASSSGRGNFDEQYF TGTGCCAGCAGTTCAGGCAGGGGGAACTTCGACGAGCAGTACTTC
TRBJ2-2 TRBV7-8 NA few CASSLGVASAGELFF TGTGCCAGCAGCTTAGGAGTAGCGTCCGCCGGGGAGCTGTTTTTT
TRBJ1-6 TRBV2 NA NA CASDGRGGNSPLHF TGTGCCAGCGATGGGCGGGGAGGCAATTCACCCCTCCACTTT
TRBJ2-2 TRBV28 NA NA CASRTGSLNTGELFF TGTGCCAGCAGGACCGGGTCGTTAAACACCGGGGAGCTGTTTTTT
TRBJ2-4 TRBV6-2/TRBV6-3 TRBD2 NA CASSHGTSGSAKNIQYF TGTGCCAGCAGTCACGGGACTAGCGGGAGTGCCAAAAACATTCAGTACTTC
TRBJ1-3 TRBV28 NA once CASSLWAWGSGNTIYF TGTGCCAGCAGTTTATGGGCCTGGGGTTCTGGAAACACCATATATTTT
TRBJ1-5 TRBV24-1 NA NA CATSDWTFSWPQHF TGTGCCACCAGTGATTGGACATTTTCTTGGCCCCAGCATTTT
TRBJ1-1 TRBV19 TRBD1 NA CASSTTQGGTEAFF TGTGCCAGTAGTACAACACAGGGGGGCACTGAAGCTTTCTTT
TRBJ2-7 TRBV5-5 TRBD1 NA CASSWTGVEQYF TGTGCCAGCAGCTGGACAGGGGTCGAGCAGTACTTC
TRBJ2-2 TRBV5-4 NA few CASSLGLNTGELFF TGTGCCAGCAGCTTGGGACTTAACACCGGGGAGCTGTTTTTT
TRBJ2-7 TRBV24-1 NA NA CATRDTVTYEQYF TGTGCCACCAGAGACACAGTCACCTACGAGCAGTACTTC
TRBJ1-6 TRBV7-2 NA NA CASSLAMPPLHF TGTGCCAGCAGCTTAGCGATGCCACCCCTCCACTTT
TRBJ1-2 TRBV6-5 TRBD1 NA CASSYSTGEAGYTF TGTGCCAGCAGTTACTCGACAGGGGAGGCTGGGTACACCTTC
TRBJ1-5 TRBV28 NA NA CASTNFFGGGQPQHF TGTGCCAGCACCAATTTTTTCGGGGGAGGTCAGCCCCAGCATTTT
TRBJ2-5 TRBV30 TRBD1 NA CAWSVRQGPQTQYF TGTGCCTGGAGTGTTAGACAGGGGCCACAGACCCAGTACTTC
TRBJ2-1 TRBV5-6 NA NA CASRPQGYNEQFF TGTGCCAGCAGGCCCCAGGGCTACAATGAGCAGTTCTTC
TRBJ2-7 TRBV19 TRBD1 once CASSIVGTGGNEQYF TGTGCCAGTAGTATAGTCGGGACAGGGGGGAACGAGCAGTACTTC
TRBJ2-1 TRBV3-1/TRBV3-2 NA NA CASSKIESSYNEQFF TGTGCCAGCAGCAAAATTGAGAGCTCCTACAATGAGCAGTTCTTC
TRBJ1-5 TRBV4-1 NA NA CASSLGQHDQPQHF TGCGCCAGCAGCCTAGGACAGCACGATCAGCCCCAGCATTTT
TRBJ2-5 TRBV2 NA NA CASSSQGWGETQYF TGTGCCAGCAGTTCCCAGGGATGGGGGGAGACCCAGTACTTC